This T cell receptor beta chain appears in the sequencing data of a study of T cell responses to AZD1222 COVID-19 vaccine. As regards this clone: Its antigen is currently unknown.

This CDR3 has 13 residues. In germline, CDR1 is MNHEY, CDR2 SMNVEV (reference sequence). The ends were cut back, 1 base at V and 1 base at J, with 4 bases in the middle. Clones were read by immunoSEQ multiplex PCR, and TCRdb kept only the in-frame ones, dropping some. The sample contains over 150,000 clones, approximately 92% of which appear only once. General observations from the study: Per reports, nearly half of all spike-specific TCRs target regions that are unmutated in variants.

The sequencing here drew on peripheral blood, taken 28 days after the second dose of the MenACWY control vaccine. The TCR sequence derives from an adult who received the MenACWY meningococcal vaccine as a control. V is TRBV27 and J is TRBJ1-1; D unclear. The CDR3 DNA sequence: TGTGCCAGCAGTTTATTGGGGAACACTGAAGCTTTCTTT. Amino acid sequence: CASSLLGNTEAFF.